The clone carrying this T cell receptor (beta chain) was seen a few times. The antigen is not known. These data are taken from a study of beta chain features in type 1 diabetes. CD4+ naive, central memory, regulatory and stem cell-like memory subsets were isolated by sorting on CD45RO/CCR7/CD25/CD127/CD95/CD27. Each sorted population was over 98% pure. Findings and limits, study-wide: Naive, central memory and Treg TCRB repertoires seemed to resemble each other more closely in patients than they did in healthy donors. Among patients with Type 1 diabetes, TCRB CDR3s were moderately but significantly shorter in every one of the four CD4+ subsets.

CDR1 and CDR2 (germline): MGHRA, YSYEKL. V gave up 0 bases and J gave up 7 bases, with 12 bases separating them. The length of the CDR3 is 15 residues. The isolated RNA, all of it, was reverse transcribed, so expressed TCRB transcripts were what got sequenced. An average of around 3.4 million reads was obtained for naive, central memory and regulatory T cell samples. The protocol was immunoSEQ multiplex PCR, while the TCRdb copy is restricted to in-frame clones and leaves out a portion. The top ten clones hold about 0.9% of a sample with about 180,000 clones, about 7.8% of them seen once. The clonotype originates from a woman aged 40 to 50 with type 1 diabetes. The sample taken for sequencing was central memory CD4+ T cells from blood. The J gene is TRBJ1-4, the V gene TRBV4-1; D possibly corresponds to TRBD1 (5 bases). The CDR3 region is CASSQERGWGEKLFF. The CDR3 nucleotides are TGCGCCAGCAGCCAAGAAAGGGGATGGGGTGAAAAACTGTTTTTT.